The sequence of this TCR beta chain was determined in a study of post-analysis software for immune sequencing data. Study details: The disease courses covered relapsing-remitting, secondary progressive and progressive-relapsing multiple sclerosis.

Notes on this clonotype: Its antigen is not known.

Prepared libraries of TCR beta cDNA carried unique molecular identifiers. TCRdb ran MiXCR on the PCR reads and lists one entry per CDR3 protein. The sample yields some 450,000 distinct CDR3 sequences, approximately 46% seen once. Study-level points and caveats: Strong co-clustering by F measure was seen for same-batch samples. The study found significantly lower normalized Chao1 diversity in multiple sclerosis patients than in controls. TRBV5-6, TRBV5-1 and TRBV20-1 were among five TRBV segments more frequent in patients than controls.

The V gene lost 4 bases and the J gene lost 1 base, with 7 bases spanning the gap. This CDR3 has 13 residues. In germline, CDR1 is SEHNR, CDR2 FQNEAQ (reference sequence). The clonotype was recovered from a girl aged 10 to 17 with multiple sclerosis. The sequenced material came from blood. The chain recombines TRBV7-9 with TRBJ1-1; D perhaps matches TRBD1 (5 bases). CDR3 sequence reads: CASSSGGNTEAFF. The DNA for the CDR3 is TGTGCCAGCAGCTCGGGGGGGAACACTGAAGCTTTCTTT.